The clone carrying this T cell receptor (beta chain) was counted between two and nine times. Its antigen is not identified. These data belong to a study of T cells in Graves' hyperthyroidism and ophthalmopathy. Points from the study as a whole: Stable hyperthyroidism was told apart from ophthalmopathy by a model built on 13 V-J features. Most expanded thyroid clonotypes above 0.001 also appeared in blood.

The CDR3 sequence is 12 residues long. V gave up 6 bases and J gave up 9 bases, with 12 bases separating them. Germline V gives CDR1 MDHEN, CDR2 SYDVKM. The TCR beta CDR3 regions underwent amplification using RNA transcripts as the source. HTBI primers were employed in a first-round RT-PCR of the TCR CDR3. Each CDR3 protein is one row after TCRdb ran MiXCR on the multiplex PCR reads. The sample holds about 720,000 distinct CDR3 sequences, approximately 16% seen once. The patients, who ranged from 18 to 65 in age, presented with newly diagnosed hyperthyroidism lasting under 2 months. This sequence originates from a man between 18 and 29 years old with Graves' hyperthyroidism. The V gene is TRBV28, the J gene TRBJ2-4, with D possibly TRBD2 on 5 matching bases. The sample consisted of blood. The CDR3 nucleotides read TGTGCCAGCAGGTCGGGGAGAGGCATTCAGTACTTC. This sequence encodes CASRSGRGIQYF.